The sample holds one count of the clone carrying this TCR beta chain. What it recognizes is unknown. This specimen belongs to a study of shared clonotypes between healthy human individuals. V was pared by 3 bases and J by 1 base, with 13 bases between. CDR3 length equals 16 residues. Germline values: CDR1 SNHLY, CDR2 FYNNEI. Produced via immunoSEQ multiplex PCR; TCRdb's table is partial and in-frame only. The sample contains about 2.4 million clones, around nine tenths of which appear only once. Study-wide results and caveats: A handful of donors showed sharing of approximately 4.7% of naive CD4 clonotypes. Non-shared clonotypes were found to have lower generation probabilities than the clonotypes that were shared by all four of the sorted-subset donors.

Study donors comprised healthy, HIV-negative adults devoid of recent acute infection or vaccination. This clonotype was sampled from a man aged 18 to 30 in good health. Sequencing was carried out using naive CD4+ T cells sorted from blood. The subset is: CD45RA+ positively selected. The chain carries TRBV2 and TRBJ2-1; D may be TRBD1 or TRBD2 (5 bases each). The CDR3 here is CASSDISGLSYNEQFF. The CDR3 bases are TGTGCCAGCAGTGACATTTCGGGGCTGTCCTACAATGAGCAGTTCTTC.